This T cell receptor beta chain was found in a study of blood T cell repertoires in COVID-19 (dated by TCRdb to 2020 to 2021). For the wider study: Collaborator samples came from the United States, Italy and Spain and covered acute and convalescent phases of COVID-19. The material from the prospective study consisted of cDNA or gDNA derived from T cells, B-cell-depleted T cells, or PBMCs. Subjects who had been exposed to COVID-19, were actively infected with it, or had recovered from it provided the deeply sampled blood TCRbeta repertoires that made up the dataset. A freely available public database, intended as a resource for researchers studying the immune response to SARS-CoV-2, is where the repertoires were released. The samples were drawn from two sources: the first 160 participants of the ongoing ImmuneRACE study, and 1,000 to 1,500 subjects contributed by 6 global collaborators. The sample metadata nearly always contained a de-identified subject ID, COVID-19 status, age in years and sex. HLA class I and class II types, where available, came from metadata supplied by the sample provider rather than from assay-based typing. What the work shows at the level of the full study, not this receptor alone: Clinical and demographic metadata were provided uncurated, with the amount varying by source and participant.

The immunoSEQ Assay, a bias-controlled multiplex PCR, was used to amplify TCRbeta CDR3 regions from genomic DNA. The published analysis was carried out like this. The number of nucleated cells in each sample was estimated by amplification of reference gene primers within the assay. To quantify the absolute abundance of each unique TCRbeta CDR3 rearrangement, sequence reads were collapsed and filtered. Productive Simpson clonality was computed per sample as the square root of Simpson's diversity index over productive rearrangements. TCRdb stores this immuneACCESS table with in-frame sequences only. Part of the clones is absent; in the studies checked, under half of the shortfall reflects unresolved V genes, and no reason is known for the rest. V and J calls and clone size are as listed in that table; D and trimming were resolved from the DNA. This sample is represented by 250,000 or so clones; 70% to 90% of them were singletons. About 5% of the sample is taken by the ten largest.

In the germline V gene, CDR1 corresponds to SGHVS and CDR2 to FQNEAQ. The CDR3 sequence holds 15 residues, the cysteine and phenylalanine included. The retained sequence is limited to the CDR3, 45 bases, with the frame set at the first base. Relative to germline, V is 1 base shorter and J is 4 bases shorter, with 11 bases between their ends. About this clone: It has no known antigen specificity. Per-nucleotide qualities are absent, and no much larger clonotype sits a single base away.

One collaborating source in Seattle enrolled patients while the patients were actively infected and followed the patients over time throughout the course of disease. The collaborating institutions used their own protocols to collect whole blood in K2EDTA tubes. For TCRbeta analysis, collaborator samples were shipped as frozen whole blood, as isolated PBMCs, or as DNA extracted from either sample type. The sample was peripheral blood. The receptor's source is a woman aged 55-70 years with COVID-19, enrolled during active disease. The chain uses TRBV7-8 and TRBJ2-1, with a tentative D gene TRBD2 over 6 matching bases. CDR3 reads: CASSLVPGSYNEQFF. The base sequence is TGTGCCAGCAGCTTAGTTCCCGGGAGTTACAATGAGCAGTTCTTC.